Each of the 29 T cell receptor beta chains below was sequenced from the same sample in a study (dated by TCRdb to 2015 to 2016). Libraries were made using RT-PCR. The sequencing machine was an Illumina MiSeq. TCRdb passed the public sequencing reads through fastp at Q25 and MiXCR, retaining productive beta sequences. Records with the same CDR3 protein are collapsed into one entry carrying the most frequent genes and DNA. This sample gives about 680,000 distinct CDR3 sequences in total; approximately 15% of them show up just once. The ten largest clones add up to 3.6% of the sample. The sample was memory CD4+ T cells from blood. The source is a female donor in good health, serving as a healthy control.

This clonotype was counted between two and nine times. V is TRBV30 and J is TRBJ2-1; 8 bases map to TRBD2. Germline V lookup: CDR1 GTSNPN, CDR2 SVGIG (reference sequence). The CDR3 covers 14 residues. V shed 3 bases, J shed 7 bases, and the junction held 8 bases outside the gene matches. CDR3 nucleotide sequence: TGTGCCTGGAGGGAGAGCGGGAGCCTGAATGAGCAGTTCTTC. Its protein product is CAWRESGSLNEQFF. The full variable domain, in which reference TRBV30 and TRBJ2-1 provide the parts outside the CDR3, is SQTIHQWPATLVQPVGSPLSLECTVEGTSNPNLYWYRQAAGRGLQLLFYSVGIGQISSEVPQNLSASRPQDRQFILSSKKLLLSDSGFYLCAWRESGSLNEQFFGPGTRLTVL.

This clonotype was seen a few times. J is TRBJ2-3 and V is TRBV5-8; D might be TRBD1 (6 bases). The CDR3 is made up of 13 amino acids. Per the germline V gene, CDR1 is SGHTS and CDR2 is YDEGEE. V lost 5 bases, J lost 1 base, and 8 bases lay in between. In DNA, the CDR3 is TGTGCCAGCAGGGCAGGGGGCACAGATACGCAGTATTTT. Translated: CASRAGGTDTQYF. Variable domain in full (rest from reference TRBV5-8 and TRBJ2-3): EAGVTQSPTHLIKTRGQQATLRCSPISGHTSVYWYQQALGLGLQFLLWYDEGEERNRGNFPPRFSGRQFPNYSSELNVNALELEDSALYLCASRAGGTDTQYFGPGTRLTVL.

CDR3 in amino acids: CAISGSDHNEQFF. CDR3 coding DNA: TGTGCCATCAGTGGGAGCGACCACAATGAGCAGTTCTTC. The chain recombines TRBV10-3 with TRBJ2-1; D not certain. The germline V gene has CDR1 ENHRY and CDR2 SYGVKD. The CDR3 loop spans 13 amino acids. The V and J ends lost 4 bases and 5 bases respectively, with 9 bases between them.

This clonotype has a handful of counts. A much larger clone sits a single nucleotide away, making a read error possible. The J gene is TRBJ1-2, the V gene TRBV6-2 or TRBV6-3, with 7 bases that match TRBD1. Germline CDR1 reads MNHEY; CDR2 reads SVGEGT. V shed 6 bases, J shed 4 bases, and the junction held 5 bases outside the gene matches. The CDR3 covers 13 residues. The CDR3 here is CASRPDRVYGYTF. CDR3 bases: TGTGCCAGCAGACCCGACAGGGTCTATGGCTACACCTTC.

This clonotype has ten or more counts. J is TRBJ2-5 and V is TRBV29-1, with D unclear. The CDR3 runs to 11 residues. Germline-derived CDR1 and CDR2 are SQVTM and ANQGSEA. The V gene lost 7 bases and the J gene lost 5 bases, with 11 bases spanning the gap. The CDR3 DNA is TGCAGCGCCCGGCCCGCGGAGACCCAGTACTTC. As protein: CSARPAETQYF.

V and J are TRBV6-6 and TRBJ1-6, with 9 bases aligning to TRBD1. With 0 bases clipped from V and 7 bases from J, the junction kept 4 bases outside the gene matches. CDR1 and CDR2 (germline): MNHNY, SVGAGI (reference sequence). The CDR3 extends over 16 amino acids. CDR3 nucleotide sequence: TGTGCCAGCAGTTACTCTGAGGGGACAGGGAATTCACCCCTCCACTTT. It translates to CASSYSEGTGNSPLHF.

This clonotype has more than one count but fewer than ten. The CDR3 sequence is CASRGFDSTEAFF. The DNA of the CDR3 is TGTGCCAGCAGGGGATTCGACAGCACTGAAGCTTTCTTT. This chain links TRBV28 with TRBJ1-1, with D possibly TRBD1 on 5 matching bases. Germline CDR1 reads MDHEN; CDR2 reads SYDVKM. Trimming shortened V by 6 bases and J by 4 bases, and 12 bases separated the two germline ends. This CDR3 comprises 13 residues.

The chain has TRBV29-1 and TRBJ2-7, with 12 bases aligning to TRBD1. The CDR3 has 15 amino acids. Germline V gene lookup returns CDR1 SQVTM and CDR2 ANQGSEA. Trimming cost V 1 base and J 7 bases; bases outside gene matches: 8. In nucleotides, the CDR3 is TGCAGCGTTGAAGCGTTGGGACAGGGGGCTGGTGAGCAGTACTTC. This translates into CSVEALGQGAGEQYF.

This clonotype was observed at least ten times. The CDR3 region has the DNA TGTGCCAGCAGTTACCGTCCGGCCCTACGGGATGAAAAACTGTTTTTT. Its translation: CASSYRPALRDEKLFF. V usage is TRBV6-5 and J usage is TRBJ1-4; D not resolved. This CDR3 is built from 16 residues. Per the germline V gene, CDR1 is MNHEY and CDR2 is SVGAGI. With 2 bases removed from V and 6 bases from J, the gap between germline ends came to 16 bases.

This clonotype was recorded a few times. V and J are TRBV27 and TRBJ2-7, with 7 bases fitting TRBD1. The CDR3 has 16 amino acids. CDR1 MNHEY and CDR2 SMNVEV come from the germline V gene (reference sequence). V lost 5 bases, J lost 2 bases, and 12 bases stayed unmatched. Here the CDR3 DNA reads TGTGCCAGCAGTCTACGGGACAGCCAGGTCACCTACGAGCAGTACTTC. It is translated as CASSLRDSQVTYEQYF.

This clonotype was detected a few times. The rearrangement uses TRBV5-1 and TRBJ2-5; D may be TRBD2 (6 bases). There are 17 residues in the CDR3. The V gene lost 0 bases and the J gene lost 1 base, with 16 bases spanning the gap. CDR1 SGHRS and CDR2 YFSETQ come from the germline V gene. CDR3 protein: CASSLVRAGRSQETQYF. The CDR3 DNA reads TGCGCCAGCAGCTTGGTTCGGGCGGGACGATCCCAAGAGACCCAGTACTTC.

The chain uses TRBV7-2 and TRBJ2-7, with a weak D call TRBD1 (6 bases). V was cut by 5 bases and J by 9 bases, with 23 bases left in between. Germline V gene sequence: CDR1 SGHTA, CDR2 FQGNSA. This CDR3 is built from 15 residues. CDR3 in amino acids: CASSLGTLGWVGQYF. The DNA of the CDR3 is TGTGCCAGCAGCCTCGGGACACTGGGATGGGTCGGGCAGTACTTC.

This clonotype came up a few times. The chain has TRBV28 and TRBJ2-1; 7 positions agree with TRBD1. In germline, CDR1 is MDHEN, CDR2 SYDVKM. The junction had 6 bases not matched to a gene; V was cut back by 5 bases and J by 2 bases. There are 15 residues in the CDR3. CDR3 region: CASSLPGTAYNEQFF. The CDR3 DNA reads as TGTGCCAGCAGTCTCCCCGGGACAGCCTACAATGAGCAGTTCTTC.

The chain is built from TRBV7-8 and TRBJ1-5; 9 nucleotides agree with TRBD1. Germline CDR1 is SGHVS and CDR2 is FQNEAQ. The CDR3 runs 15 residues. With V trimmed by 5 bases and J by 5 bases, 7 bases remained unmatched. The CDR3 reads CASSPGTGLDQPQHF. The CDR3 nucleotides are TGTGCCAGCAGCCCCGGGACAGGGCTCGATCAGCCCCAGCATTTT.

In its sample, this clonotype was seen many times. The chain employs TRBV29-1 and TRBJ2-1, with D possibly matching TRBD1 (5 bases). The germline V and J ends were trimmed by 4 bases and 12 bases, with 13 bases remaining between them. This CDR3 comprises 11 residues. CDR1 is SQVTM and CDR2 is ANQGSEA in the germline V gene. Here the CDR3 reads CSVAPGQRQFF. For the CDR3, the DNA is TGCAGCGTTGCCCCCGGACAAAGGCAGTTCTTC.

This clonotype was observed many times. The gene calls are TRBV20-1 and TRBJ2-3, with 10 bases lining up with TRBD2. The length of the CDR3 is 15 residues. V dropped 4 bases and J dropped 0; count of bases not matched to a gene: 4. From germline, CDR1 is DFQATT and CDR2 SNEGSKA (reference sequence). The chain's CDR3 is CSAKLAGESTDTQYF. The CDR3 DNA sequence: TGCAGTGCTAAGCTAGCGGGGGAGAGCACAGATACGCAGTATTTT.

The CDR3 reads CASSLGLSSAEAFF. In DNA form, the CDR3 reads TGTGCCAGCAGTTTAGGACTCTCTTCGGCTGAAGCTTTCTTT. The V call is TRBV27, the J call TRBJ1-1; no clear D. The V gene lost 2 bases and the J gene lost 6 bases, with 13 bases spanning the gap. The CDR3 is 14 amino acids. Germline CDR1 reads MNHEY; CDR2 reads SMNVEV (reference sequence).

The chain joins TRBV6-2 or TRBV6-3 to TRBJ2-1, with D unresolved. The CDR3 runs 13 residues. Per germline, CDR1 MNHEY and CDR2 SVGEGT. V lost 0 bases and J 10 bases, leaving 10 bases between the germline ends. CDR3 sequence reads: CASSYSKVVEQFF. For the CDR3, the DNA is TGTGCCAGCAGTTACTCGAAGGTAGTGGAGCAGTTCTTC.

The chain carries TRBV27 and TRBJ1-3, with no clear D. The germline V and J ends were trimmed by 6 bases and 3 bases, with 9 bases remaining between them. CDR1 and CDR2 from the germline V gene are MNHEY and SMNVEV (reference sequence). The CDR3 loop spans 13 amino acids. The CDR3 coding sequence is TGTGCCAGCAGGAGGCAGTTTGGAAACACCATATATTTT. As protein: CASRRQFGNTIYF.

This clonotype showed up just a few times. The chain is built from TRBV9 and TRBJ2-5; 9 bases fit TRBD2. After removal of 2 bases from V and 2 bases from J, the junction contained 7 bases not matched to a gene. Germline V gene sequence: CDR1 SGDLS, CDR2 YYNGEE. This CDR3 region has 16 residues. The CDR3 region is CASSVTGTSKQETQYF. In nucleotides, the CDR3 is TGTGCCAGCAGCGTGACCGGGACTAGCAAACAAGAGACCCAGTACTTC.

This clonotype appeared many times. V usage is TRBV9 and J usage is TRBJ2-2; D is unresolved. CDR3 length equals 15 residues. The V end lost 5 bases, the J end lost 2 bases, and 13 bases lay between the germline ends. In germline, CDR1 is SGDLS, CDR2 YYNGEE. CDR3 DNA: TGTGCCAGCAGGGCACGTGGCGGTAACACCGGGGAGCTGTTTTTT. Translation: CASRARGGNTGELFF.

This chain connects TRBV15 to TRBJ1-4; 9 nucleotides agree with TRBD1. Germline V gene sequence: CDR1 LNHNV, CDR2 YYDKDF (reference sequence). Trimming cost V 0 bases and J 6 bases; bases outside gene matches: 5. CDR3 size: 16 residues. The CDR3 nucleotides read TGTGCCACCAGCAGAGATGGGACAGGGAAGGATGAAAAACTGTTTTTT. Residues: CATSRDGTGKDEKLFF.

This CDR3 is CASSYHSRSDTGELFF. The CDR3 coding sequence is TGTGCCAGCAGCTACCACTCCAGGAGCGACACCGGGGAGCTGTTTTTT. The chain is built from TRBV5-4 and TRBJ2-2; D is ambiguous. Between the trimmed V and J ends, which lost 3 bases and 3 bases, there was a span of 15 bases. Per germline, CDR1 SGHNT and CDR2 YYREEE (reference sequence). This CDR3 spans 16 amino acids.

The CDR3 region is CASSLDRGNNSPLHF. The CDR3 nucleotides read TGTGCCAGCAGCTTGGACAGGGGGAATAATTCACCCCTCCACTTT. The V and J genes are TRBV7-2 and TRBJ1-6; 10 positions agree with TRBD1. This CDR3 is built from 15 residues. J lost 5 bases, V lost 3 bases, and 1 base had no gene match. The V gene's germline CDR1 is SGHTA and CDR2 FQGNSA.

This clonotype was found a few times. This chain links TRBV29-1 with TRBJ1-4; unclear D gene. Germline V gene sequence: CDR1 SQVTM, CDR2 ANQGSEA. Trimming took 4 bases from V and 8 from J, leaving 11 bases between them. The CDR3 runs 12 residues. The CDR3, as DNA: TGCAGCGTTGGATCTCTAGACGAAAAACTGTTTTTT. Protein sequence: CSVGSLDEKLFF.

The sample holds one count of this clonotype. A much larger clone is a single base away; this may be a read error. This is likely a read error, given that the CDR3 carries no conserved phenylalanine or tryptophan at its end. CDR3 nucleotides: TGTGCCAGCAGTGTCAGAGTTTCGGATACGCAGTATTTA. Translating it yields CASSVRVSDTQYL. The genes are TRBV6-1 and TRBJ2-3; D uncertain. The germline CDR1 and CDR2 sequences are MNHNS and SASEGT. The CDR3 loop spans 13 amino acids. V was trimmed by 4 bases and J by 6 bases, leaving 11 bases between them.

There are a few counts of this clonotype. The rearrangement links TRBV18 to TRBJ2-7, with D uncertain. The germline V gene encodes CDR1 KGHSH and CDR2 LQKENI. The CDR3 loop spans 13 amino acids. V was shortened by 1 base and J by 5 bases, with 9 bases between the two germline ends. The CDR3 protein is CASSPLKGHEQYF. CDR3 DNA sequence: TGTGCCAGCTCACCACTCAAGGGCCACGAGCAGTACTTC.

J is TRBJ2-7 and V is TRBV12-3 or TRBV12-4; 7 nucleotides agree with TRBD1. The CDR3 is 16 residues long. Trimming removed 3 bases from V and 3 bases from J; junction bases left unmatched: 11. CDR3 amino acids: CASSFGWTGALYEQYF. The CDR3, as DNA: TGTGCCAGCAGTTTTGGCTGGACAGGAGCCCTCTACGAGCAGTACTTC.

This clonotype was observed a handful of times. CDR3 region: CASSLHALAGGGNEQFF. CDR3 coding DNA: TGCGCCAGCAGCTTACACGCCCTAGCGGGAGGTGGAAATGAGCAGTTCTTC. The V gene is TRBV5-1, the J gene TRBJ2-1, with 11 bases that match TRBD2. The CDR3 contains 17 residues. Germline V gene sequence: CDR1 SGHRS, CDR2 YFSETQ. Losses at the gene ends were 2 bases for V and 7 bases for J; bases not matched to a gene: 11.